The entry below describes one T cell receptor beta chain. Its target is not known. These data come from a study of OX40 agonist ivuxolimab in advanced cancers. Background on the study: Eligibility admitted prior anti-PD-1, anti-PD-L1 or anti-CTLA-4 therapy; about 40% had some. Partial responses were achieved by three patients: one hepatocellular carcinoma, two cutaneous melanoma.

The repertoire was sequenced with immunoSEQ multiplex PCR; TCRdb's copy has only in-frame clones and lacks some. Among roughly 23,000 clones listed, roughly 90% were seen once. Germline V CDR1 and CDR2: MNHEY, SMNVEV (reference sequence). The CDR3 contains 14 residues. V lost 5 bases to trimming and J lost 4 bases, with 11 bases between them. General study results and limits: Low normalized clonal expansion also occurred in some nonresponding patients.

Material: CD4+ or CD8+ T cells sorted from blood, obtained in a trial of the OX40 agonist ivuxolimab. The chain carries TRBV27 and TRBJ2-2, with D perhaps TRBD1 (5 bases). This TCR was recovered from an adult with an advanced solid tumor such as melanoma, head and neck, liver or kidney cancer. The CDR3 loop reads CASSTRVGTGELFF. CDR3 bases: TGTGCCAGCAGTACCAGGGTCGGCACCGGGGAGCTGTTTTTT.